Below, 24 T cell receptor beta chains from the same sample are listed, as sequenced in a study of cytomegalovirus exposure and HLA in healthy donors. The PCR had 60 Vbeta and 13 Jbeta primers. TCRdb's copy holds only in-frame clones and misses some; the assay was immunoSEQ multiplex PCR. The sample has 200,000 or so clones; approximately 80% are singletons. Sequencing was carried out using PBMCs. The receptors shown here come from a girl aged 10-17 years in good health and CMV-seronegative.

CDR3 sequence reads: CAWSGLPSGGNQPQHF. In DNA form, the CDR3 reads TGTGCCTGGAGCGGACTGCCCAGCGGAGGGAATCAGCCCCAGCATTTT. The chain is built from TRBV30 and TRBJ1-5; D remains ambiguous. This CDR3 spans 16 amino acids. V was clipped by 3 bases and J by 4 bases, with 19 bases between them. Germline CDR1 is GTSNPN and CDR2 is SVGIG (reference sequence).

The V gene is TRBV6-5, the J gene TRBJ1-6; D is undetermined. With 8 bases removed from V and 6 bases from J, the gap between germline ends came to 17 bases. CDR3 length equals 15 residues. CDR1 and CDR2 from the germline V gene are MNHEY and SVGAGI. The CDR3 loop reads CASLGGGRPNSPLHF. Here the CDR3 DNA reads TGTGCCAGCCTTGGTGGCGGTCGACCTAATTCACCCCTCCACTTT.

The rearrangement uses TRBV19 and TRBJ2-2; 11 nucleotides agree with TRBD2. The CDR3 is made up of 17 amino acids. Germline CDR1 LNHDA, CDR2 SQIVND (reference sequence). Trimming removed 4 bases from V and 3 bases from J; junction bases left unmatched: 7. The CDR3 region is CASSRSELAGDTGELFF. The CDR3 nucleotides are TGTGCCAGTAGTAGGTCAGAACTAGCGGGAGACACCGGGGAGCTGTTTTTT.

The chain couples TRBV14 to TRBJ2-5; possible D gene TRBD2, 5 bases. The germline V and J ends were trimmed by 1 base and 2 bases, with 8 bases remaining between them. Per germline, CDR1 SGHDN and CDR2 FVKESK. The CDR3 contains 14 residues. CDR3 coding DNA: TGTGCCAGCAGCCAAGTTGAGCGGCAAGAGACCCAGTACTTC. It specifies CASSQVERQETQYF.

This chain joins TRBV2 and TRBJ2-7; 7 bases align to TRBD1. The CDR3 has 14 amino acids. V shed 6 bases and J 1 base; nucleotides not matched to a gene: 6. Germline values: CDR1 SNHLY, CDR2 FYNNEI. In DNA form, the CDR3 reads TGTGCCAGCAGGTCTGGACAGGCATCCTACGAGCAGTACTTC. It encodes CASRSGQASYEQYF.

CDR3 nucleotides: TGTGCCAGCAGCGACCTAAGCGAAACGGGTTCCTACGAGCAGTACTTC. It yields the protein CASSDLSETGSYEQYF. The chain recombines TRBV27 with TRBJ2-7; D gene ambiguous. From germline, CDR1 is MNHEY and CDR2 SMNVEV (reference sequence). The ends were cut back, 6 bases at V and 1 base at J, with 19 bases in the middle. The CDR3 totals 16 residues.

The chain uses TRBV7-9 and TRBJ1-5; D may be TRBD1 (5 bases). The V and J ends lost 5 bases and 5 bases respectively, with 13 bases between them. Germline CDR1 reads SEHNR; CDR2 reads FQNEAQ (reference sequence). The length of the CDR3 is 14 residues. The CDR3 region has the DNA TGTGCCAGCAGCCGTGGACACCGATATCAGCCCCAGCATTTT. It yields the protein CASSRGHRYQPQHF.

This clone came up once. The rearrangement links TRBV7-3 to TRBJ2-5; D gene unclear. This CDR3 spans 13 amino acids. Trimming removed 0 bases from V and 5 bases from J, with 7 bases in between. Looked up from germline, CDR1 is SGHTA and CDR2 is FQGTGA. CDR3: CASSLTRRETQYF. Here the CDR3 DNA reads TGTGCCAGCAGCTTAACGAGGCGGGAGACCCAGTACTTC.

Details on this clone: Its ends do not fully match the called genes, so a read error is possible. The rearrangement uses TRBV7-8 and TRBJ1-4, with D unresolved. CDR1 is SGHVS, CDR2 FQNEAQ, per germline. CDR3 length equals 15 residues. The chain's CDR3 is CATSPAERTNEKLFF. Here the CDR3 DNA reads TGTGCCACCAGCCCGGCGGAGAGAACTAATGAAAAACTGTTTTTT.

This chain connects TRBV28 to TRBJ2-7; D gene uncertain. The CDR3 contains 13 residues. V lost 4 bases, J lost 4 bases, and 11 bases lay in between. The germline V gene encodes CDR1 MDHEN and CDR2 SYDVKM. The CDR3 spells CASSSYSPYEQYF. The CDR3 DNA sequence: TGTGCCAGCAGTTCGTATTCTCCGTACGAGCAGTACTTC.

The rearrangement links TRBV5-5 to TRBJ2-7; 7 nucleotides align to TRBD2. The CDR3 is made up of 14 amino acids. J gave up 2 bases and V 4 bases, and 6 bases lay outside the gene matches. Germline loops: CDR1 SGHKS, CDR2 YYEKEE (reference sequence). The DNA for the CDR3 is TGTGCCAGCAGCCTACGGCTAGCGGCCTACGAGCAGTACTTC. Its protein is CASSLRLAAYEQYF.

This clone was seen only a few times. The chain carries TRBV5-1 and TRBJ2-1; a possible D gene is TRBD1 (6 bases). The ends were cut back, 1 base at V and 1 base at J, with 9 bases in the middle. Germline V gives CDR1 SGHRS, CDR2 YFSETQ. The CDR3 contains 15 residues. The CDR3: CASSLRGMSYNEQFF. DNA of the CDR3: TGCGCCAGCAGCTTGAGGGGGATGTCCTACAATGAGCAGTTCTTC. The variable domain in full, with the rest retrieved from reference TRBV5-1 and TRBJ2-1, is KAGVTQTPRYLIKTRGQQVTLSCSPISGHRSVSWYQQTPGQGLQFLFEYFSETQRNKGNFPGRFSGRQFSNSRSEMNVSTLELGDSALYLCASSLRGMSYNEQFFGPGTRLTVL.

This clone has only a few counts. The chain has TRBV4-2 and TRBJ1-2; D might be TRBD1 (6 bases). From germline, CDR1 is LGHNA and CDR2 YNFKEQ. This CDR3 region has 14 residues. V was trimmed by 1 base and J by 4 bases, leaving 10 bases between them. This CDR3 is CASSQGQAAYGYTF. In nucleotides, the CDR3 is TGTGCCAGCAGCCAAGGACAGGCCGCCTATGGCTACACCTTC.

This rearrangement joins TRBV11-2 to TRBJ2-7, with D perhaps matching TRBD1 (6 bases). CDR3 length: 14 amino acids. Germline V lookup: CDR1 SGHAT, CDR2 FQNNGV. V dropped 5 bases and J dropped 1 base, with 12 bases sitting between them. The CDR3 sequence: CASSRHRASYEQYF. The CDR3 DNA sequence: TGTGCCAGCAGCCGCCACAGGGCGTCCTACGAGCAGTACTTC.

This sequence joins TRBV9 and TRBJ2-3, with TRBD1 as a possible D gene (5 bases). V lost 0 bases and J 0 bases, leaving 14 bases between the germline ends. This CDR3 is built from 17 residues. Germline V gene lookup returns CDR1 SGDLS and CDR2 YYNGEE. The CDR3 DNA follows: TGTGCCAGCAGCGTAGATGCTGGACACCCTAGCACAGATACGCAGTATTTT. It specifies CASSVDAGHPSTDTQYF.

The chain recombines TRBV19 with TRBJ2-2, with D unresolved. CDR3 size: 13 residues. V dropped 2 bases and J dropped 4 bases, with 5 bases sitting between them. Looked up from germline, CDR1 is LNHDA and CDR2 is SQIVND (reference sequence). CDR3 DNA: TGTGCCAGTAGTATAAGCCCCACCGGGGAGCTGTTTTTT. Translating it yields CASSISPTGELFF.

V gene TRBV5-1 combines with J gene TRBJ1-6; D unresolved. The V end lost 0 bases, the J end lost 0 bases, and 10 bases lay between the germline ends. Germline-derived CDR1 and CDR2 are SGHRS and YFSETQ. This CDR3 has 17 residues. In nucleotides, the CDR3 is TGCGCCAGCAGCTTGGTTTCAGCGAGCTCCTATAATTCACCCCTCCACTTT. Amino acid sequence: CASSLVSASSYNSPLHF.

The chain recombines TRBV18 with TRBJ2-1, with 8 bases matching TRBD2. The ends lost 0 bases at V and 4 bases at J; junction bases unmatched: 8. Per the germline V gene, CDR1 is KGHSH and CDR2 is LQKENI. The CDR3 is made up of 17 amino acids. The CDR3, as DNA: TGTGCCAGCTCACCACCTTTGATTAGCGGGGTGTACAATGAGCAGTTCTTC. As protein: CASSPPLISGVYNEQFF.

This clone turned up a few times. The chain links TRBV5-1 to TRBJ2-1; 12 bases are a match to TRBD2. The CDR3 is 16 residues long. V shed 0 bases and J 6 bases; nucleotides not matched to a gene: 4. The germline V gene encodes CDR1 SGHRS and CDR2 YFSETQ. CDR3 residues: CASSLGPSGGANEQFF. DNA for the CDR3: TGCGCCAGCAGCTTGGGGCCTAGCGGGGGGGCCAATGAGCAGTTCTTC.

This clone was counted between two and nine times. CDR3 protein: CASSQLQGSGYEQYF. The CDR3 nucleotides are TGCGCCAGCAGCCAACTACAGGGCTCAGGCTACGAGCAGTACTTC. This sequence joins TRBV4-1 and TRBJ2-7, with TRBD1 as a possible D gene (6 bases). Germline-derived CDR1 and CDR2 are MGHRA and YSYEKL. The CDR3 sequence is 15 residues long. Trimming pared 2 bases from V and 3 bases from J, leaving 14 bases between.

J is TRBJ1-4 and V is TRBV5-1; the match to TRBD1 covers 12 bases. The CDR3 sequence is 17 residues long. Germline V gene lookup returns CDR1 SGHRS and CDR2 YFSETQ. The junction had 13 bases not matched to a gene; V was cut back by 5 bases and J by 8 bases. CDR3 nucleotide sequence: TGCGCCAGCAGACCTACCGGGACAGGGGGCTACTCGGAAAAACTGTTTTTT. It yields the protein CASRPTGTGGYSEKLFF.

The chain is built from TRBV9 and TRBJ1-3; D call uncertain. Per germline, CDR1 SGDLS and CDR2 YYNGEE. Trimming took off 1 base at V and 2 bases at J, with 13 bases between the two ends. The CDR3 length is 16 residues. The CDR3 region has the DNA TGTGCCAGCAGCGTAACCGGCGGTAGTGCTGGAAACACCATATATTTT. It is translated as CASSVTGGSAGNTIYF.

The chain joins TRBV6-5 to TRBJ1-1; D might be TRBD1 (6 bases). V lost 7 bases to trimming and J lost 7 bases, with 16 bases between them. This CDR3 comprises 13 residues. CDR1 and CDR2 (germline): MNHEY, SVGAGI. CDR3: CASTPRRGGEAFF. The CDR3 nucleotides read TGTGCCAGCACCCCACGGAGGGGGGGTGAAGCTTTCTTT.

The rearrangement uses TRBV29-1 and TRBJ2-1, with D maybe TRBD2 (5 bases). Trimming removed 6 bases from V and 4 bases from J, with 13 bases in between. The CDR3 sequence is 13 residues long. CDR1 and CDR2 (germline): SQVTM, ANQGSEA. The CDR3 region has the DNA TGCAGCGTGCTAGCCGTCAGTTACAATGAGCAGTTCTTC. Translation: CSVLAVSYNEQFF.